A single T cell receptor (beta chain) is shown here with its context. The specificity of this receptor is unknown. Base qualities are not recorded, but no much larger clone differs from it by a single base. The record originates from a study of tumor T cells in aggressive B-cell lymphoma (TCRdb year 2017). Libraries were constructed by the immunoSEQ multiplex PCR assay. TCRdb stores this immuneACCESS table with in-frame sequences only. Part of the clones is absent; in the studies checked, under half of the shortfall reflects unresolved V genes, and no reason is known for the rest. A total of about 6,000 clones appear in this sample, around three quarters of them only once. Together, the top ten hold about 7.8% of the sample. Including cysteine and phenylalanine, the CDR3 has 15 amino acids. The kept DNA is CDR3 alone, 45 bases in frame from the first base. Germline trimming: 5 bases from V, 5 bases from J; junction bases outside gene matches: 9. The germline V gene (reference sequence) supplies CDR1 SGHAT and CDR2 FQDESV.

This TCR came from an adult with diffuse large B cell lymphoma. The sequenced sample was tumor tissue. The sequence links TRBV11-1 to TRBJ2-1; 7 central nucleotides agree with TRBD1. The DNA sequence is as follows: TGTGCCAGCAGCAAGTATGGGACAGAACACAATGAGCAGTTCTTC. Translated, it reads CASSKYGTEHNEQFF.